This T cell receptor beta chain derives from a study of Graves' ophthalmopathy and Graves' hyperthyroidism. The sample holds many counts of this clonotype. Amplification targeted the TCR beta CDR3 regions, with RNA transcripts as the source material. HTBI primers primed a first-round RT-PCR, and a second-round multiplex PCR followed. TCRdb re-analysed the multiplex PCR reads in MiXCR, keeping a single row per CDR3 protein. In the table there are around 470,000 distinct CDR3 sequences, around 14% of which are singletons. The germline CDR1 and CDR2 sequences are SQVTM and ANQGSEA. V trimming: 3 bases; J trimming: 6 bases; junction bases outside the gene matches: 4. This CDR3 comprises 12 residues.

The receptor was isolated from a woman in her thirties with Graves' ophthalmopathy. The chain employs TRBV29-1 and TRBJ1-1; TRBD1 aligns across 7 bases. Sequenced material: blood. The CDR3 DNA is TGCAGCGTTGATCGCAGGGGGGCTGAAGCTTTCTTT. Amino acids: CSVDRRGAEAFF.